The next 4 T cell receptor beta chains were all read from a single sample in a study of PD-1 blockade in classical Hodgkin lymphoma. Noted time point: cycle 4 day 1 (C4D1), after 6 weeks of nivolumab. All patients experienced relapse after autologous stem cell transplantation, and brentuximab vedotin exposure was variable. Assay: immunoSEQ multiplex PCR; the TCRdb copy retains only in-frame clones and omits some. The sample lists 15,000 to 25,000 clones, under 80% occurring once. The sequences come from peripheral blood mononuclear cells (PBMCs), collected before the fourth cycle of nivolumab. These receptors all come from a human donor with classical Hodgkin lymphoma.

V and J are TRBV4-1 and TRBJ2-3; TRBD2 agrees at 7 bases. J gave up 3 bases and V 0 bases, and 6 bases lay outside the gene matches. Germline V lookup: CDR1 MGHRA, CDR2 YSYEKL. This CDR3 has 16 residues. Here the CDR3 reads CASSQEGGLLTDTQYF. CDR3 bases: TGCGCCAGCAGCCAAGAGGGGGGACTATTGACAGATACGCAGTATTTT.

CDR3 protein: CASSPEGRRNTEAFF. CDR3 DNA: TGCGCCAGCAGCCCCGAGGGTAGGAGAAACACTGAAGCTTTCTTT. This chain links TRBV4-3 with TRBJ1-1; no firm D call. CDR1 is LGHNA, CDR2 YSLEER, per germline. CDR3 length: 15 residues. Trimming took 4 bases from V and 2 from J, leaving 14 bases between them.

J is TRBJ2-3 and V is TRBV28, with 8 positions matching TRBD2. The CDR3 is 18 amino acids. After removal of 1 base from V and 1 base from J, the junction contained 10 bases not matched to a gene. Per the germline V gene, CDR1 is MDHEN and CDR2 is SYDVKM. The CDR3 spells CASSLSPFSGERTDTQYF. CDR3 bases: TGTGCCAGCAGTTTATCCCCCTTTAGCGGGGAGCGCACAGATACGCAGTATTTT. The whole variable domain, remainder taken from reference TRBV28 and TRBJ2-3, is DVKVTQSSRYLVKRTGEKVFLECVQDMDHENMFWYRQDPGLGLRLIYFSYDVKMKEKGDIPEGYSVSREKKERFSLILESASTNQTSMYLCASSLSPFSGERTDTQYFGPGTRLTVL.

The genes are TRBV28 and TRBJ1-2; D ambiguous. V gave up 5 bases and J gave up 4 bases, with 14 bases separating them. The CDR3 is 14 residues long. Germline loops: CDR1 MDHEN, CDR2 SYDVKM. This CDR3 reads CASSPPGDFYGYTF. The CDR3 bases are TGTGCCAGCAGTCCACCAGGAGACTTCTATGGCTACACCTTC.